This TCR beta chain is from a study of T cell responses to AZD1222 COVID-19 vaccine. This CDR3 has 16 residues. The germline V gene has CDR1 MGHRA and CDR2 YSYEKL. The V and J ends lost 4 bases and 9 bases respectively, with 25 bases between them. TCRdb's table, derived via immunoSEQ multiplex PCR, lists solely in-frame clones and lacks some. The sample holds about 76,000 clones, around three quarters seen once. This clone came up once. The source was peripheral blood, collected 28 days after the second dose of the MenACWY control vaccine. This clonotype originated in an adult who received the MenACWY meningococcal vaccine as a control. J is TRBJ2-7 and V is TRBV4-1; D might be TRBD1 (6 bases). The CDR3 DNA reads as TGCGCCAGCAGCCCTGACACGGGACGCCAACCACAGGGGCAGTACTTC. Protein product: CASSPDTGRQPQGQYF.